Listed here are 14 T cell receptor beta chains from one sample, sequenced in a study of cytomegalovirus exposure and HLA in healthy donors. In the PCR, 60 Vbeta and 13 Jbeta primers were used. Data came from immunoSEQ multiplex PCR; TCRdb stores just in-frame clones and leaves some out. Of approximately 90,000 clones in the sample, less than 65% were seen once. Sequencing was carried out using PBMCs. The receptors were sampled from a woman in her 30s in good health and CMV-seronegative.

The chain uses TRBV4-1 and TRBJ1-5; D remains unclear. CDR3 length: 13 residues. Germline CDR1 and CDR2: MGHRA and YSYEKL. V was trimmed by 1 base and J by 4 bases, leaving 5 bases between them. CDR3 region: CASSQGQNQPQHF. CDR3 nucleotides: TGCGCCAGCAGCCAAGGGCAGAATCAGCCCCAGCATTTT.

V is TRBV19 and J is TRBJ1-2; 8 nucleotides align to TRBD1. Germline lookup yields CDR1 LNHDA and CDR2 SQIVND (reference sequence). V lost 5 bases, J lost 7 bases, and 9 bases stayed unmatched. The length of the CDR3 is 14 residues. The CDR3 sequence: CASSSSAGGRGYTF. The CDR3 nucleotides read TGTGCCAGTAGTTCATCAGCAGGGGGCCGTGGCTACACCTTC.

This clone was counted between two and nine times. This sequence joins TRBV25-1 and TRBJ2-3; 7 bases are shared with TRBD1. This CDR3 contains 16 residues. The V gene end was trimmed by 2 bases and the J gene end by 1 base; junction bases not matched to a gene: 6. Germline V CDR1 and CDR2: MGHDK, SYGVNS. The CDR3: CASSENRGVGTDTQYF. CDR3 nucleotides: TGTGCCAGCAGTGAAAACAGGGGTGTGGGCACAGATACGCAGTATTTT.

A single count supports this clone. In DNA form, the CDR3 reads TGTGCCAGTAAGAGGATTCCGCCTCTCGCCGACACAGATACGCAGTATTTT. This sequence encodes CASKRIPPLADTDTQYF. The chain links TRBV19 to TRBJ2-3; D unclear. Germline-derived CDR1 and CDR2 are LNHDA and SQIVND (reference sequence). Deletions cut 7 bases from V and 2 bases from J, with 22 bases between. The CDR3 contains 17 residues.

This chain joins TRBV27 and TRBJ2-7; D remains unclear. Between the trimmed V and J ends, which lost 5 bases and 4 bases, there was a span of 18 bases. The CDR3 runs to 15 residues. CDR1 is MNHEY, CDR2 SMNVEV, per germline (reference sequence). The CDR3 DNA reads TGTGCCAGCAGTCTGACACTGGCCTTTATGTACGAGCAGTACTTC. Protein product: CASSLTLAFMYEQYF.

DNA of the CDR3: TGTGCCACTCATAGGGGCGAGGAAGCTTTCTTT. As protein: CATHRGEEAFF. The chain links TRBV2 to TRBJ1-1; perhaps TRBD1 as D (5 bases). There are 11 residues in the CDR3. CDR1 and CDR2 (germline): SNHLY, FYNNEI. V was cut by 10 bases and J by 8 bases, with 14 bases left in between.

V gene TRBV5-4 combines with J gene TRBJ1-2, with D unclear. Trimming took off 4 bases at V and 6 bases at J, with 13 bases between the two ends. The CDR3 is 13 amino acids. In germline, CDR1 is SGHNT, CDR2 YYREEE (reference sequence). CDR3 protein: CASSNTRFDGYTF. CDR3 bases: TGTGCCAGCAGCAATACGAGGTTCGATGGCTACACCTTC.

A note on this clone: Without the conserved terminal phenylalanine or tryptophan, this CDR3 likely stems from a read error. The chain carries TRBV27 and TRBJ2-7; D gene ambiguous. Trimming removed 3 bases at V and 2 bases at J, with 8 bases between. The CDR3 consists of 13 residues. Germline values: CDR1 MNHEY, CDR2 SMNVEV (reference sequence). DNA of the CDR3: TGTGCCAGCAGTTTCGGGTCTACCTACGAGCAGTACCTC. Protein sequence: CASSFGSTYEQYL.

This rearrangement joins TRBV27 to TRBJ2-5; 10 bases agree with TRBD2. Trimming at V came to 4 bases and at J to 4 bases, leaving 9 bases not matched to a gene. This CDR3 has 16 residues. In germline, CDR1 is MNHEY, CDR2 SMNVEV (reference sequence). The DNA of the CDR3 is TGTGCCAGCAGTTCAAGCCTAGCGGGGGTTCGAGAGACCCAGTACTTC. Amino acids: CASSSSLAGVRETQYF.

V and J are TRBV11-1 and TRBJ2-7; a possible D gene is TRBD1 (7 bases). Trimming cost V 6 bases and J 2 bases, with 17 bases left between them. CDR1 and CDR2 from the germline V gene are SGHAT and FQDESV (reference sequence). The CDR3 spans 15 residues. CDR3 nucleotide sequence: TGTGCCAGCAGGTGGGGGGACAGCCCAACCTACGAGCAGTACTTC. The encoded protein is CASRWGDSPTYEQYF.

The rearrangement links TRBV7-9 to TRBJ2-3; the match to TRBD2 covers 12 bases. Germline V lookup: CDR1 SEHNR, CDR2 FQNEAQ (reference sequence). Germline trimming cut 5 bases from V and 3 bases from J; bases unmatched to any gene: 3. The CDR3 runs to 15 residues. CDR3 bases: TGTGCCAGCAGCCGGACTAGCGGGGCAACAGATACGCAGTATTTT. Its protein product is CASSRTSGATDTQYF.

V and J are TRBV2 and TRBJ1-2, with D perhaps TRBD1 (6 bases). Germline V gene lookup returns CDR1 SNHLY and CDR2 FYNNEI. The CDR3 spans 14 residues. Trimming cost V 7 bases and J 3 bases, with 15 bases left between them. DNA of the CDR3: TGTGCCAGCAAGATAACGGGGGGCGACTATGGCTACACCTTC. This sequence encodes CASKITGGDYGYTF.

The V call is TRBV7-8, the J call TRBJ2-7, with TRBD1 matching 8 bases. Trimming cost V 1 base and J 3 bases; bases outside gene matches: 5. Looked up from germline, CDR1 is SGHVS and CDR2 is FQNEAQ. CDR3 size: 15 residues. CDR3 residues: CASSLERTGSYEQYF. In DNA, the CDR3 is TGTGCCAGCAGCTTAGAGAGGACAGGGAGCTACGAGCAGTACTTC.

The chain recombines TRBV28 with TRBJ2-7, with TRBD2 identical over 8 bases. This CDR3 comprises 17 residues. J lost 4 bases, V lost 5 bases, and 16 bases had no gene match. The germline CDR1 and CDR2 sequences are MDHEN and SYDVKM. CDR3 sequence (DNA): TGTGCCAGCAGTCCTACAGGGAGCGGGGGCCTGGGGTACGAGCAGTACTTC. Amino acids: CASSPTGSGGLGYEQYF.